Shown below are 11 T cell receptor beta chains from a single sample sequenced in a study of cytomegalovirus exposure and HLA in healthy donors. The PCR contained 60 Vbeta and 13 Jbeta primers. Only in-frame clones appear in the TCRdb table, and some are missing; sequencing was by immunoSEQ multiplex PCR. The sample records roughly 120,000 clones, 60% to 80% being singletons. Sequenced: PBMCs. The origin of the receptors is a man between 18 and 35 years old in good health and CMV-seropositive.

This chain connects TRBV28 to TRBJ2-7, with D hard to call. The V end lost 7 bases, the J end lost 1 base, and 11 bases lay between the germline ends. The germline CDR1 and CDR2 sequences are MDHEN and SYDVKM. This CDR3 contains 13 residues. This CDR3 is CASTKVGSYEQYV. The CDR3 coding sequence is TGTGCCAGCACTAAGGTCGGGTCCTACGAGCAGTACGTC.

The J gene is TRBJ1-4, the V gene TRBV6-1, with 7 bases lining up with TRBD1. V shed 4 bases, J shed 5 bases, and the junction held 4 bases outside the gene matches. The germline CDR1 and CDR2 sequences are MNHNS and SASEGT. This CDR3 is 14 amino acids long. The CDR3 is CASSVGQENEKLFF. The CDR3 region has the DNA TGTGCCAGCAGTGTCGGACAGGAGAATGAAAAACTGTTTTTT.

This chain connects TRBV9 to TRBJ2-7, with a weak D call TRBD2 (6 bases). From germline, CDR1 is SGDLS and CDR2 YYNGEE. With 3 bases removed from V and 4 bases from J, the gap between germline ends came to 14 bases. This CDR3 is 14 amino acids long. Here the CDR3 DNA reads TGTGCCAGCAGCGCAAACCTGGGAGGATACGAGCAGTACTTC. Translated: CASSANLGGYEQYF.

This clone was counted only a few times. V usage is TRBV7-9 and J usage is TRBJ2-7, with D unresolved. Trimming removed 3 bases at V and 6 bases at J, with 12 bases between. CDR3 length: 13 amino acids. Germline-derived CDR1 and CDR2 are SEHNR and FQNEAQ (reference sequence). The CDR3: CASSLGSPGEQYF. CDR3 coding DNA: TGTGCCAGCAGCTTGGGTAGCCCCGGCGAGCAGTACTTC. The variable domain in full, with the rest retrieved from reference TRBV7-9 and TRBJ2-7, is DTGVSQNPRHKITKRGQNVTFRCDPISEHNRLYWYRQTLGQGPEFLTYFQNEAQLEKSRLLSDRFSAERPKGSFSTLEIQRTEQGDSAMYLCASSLGSPGEQYFGPGTRLTVT.

This clone was counted many times. The chain has TRBV7-9 and TRBJ2-3; D is undetermined. The CDR3 has 11 residues. V was cut by 7 bases and J by 2 bases, with 4 bases left in between. Germline V gene sequence: CDR1 SEHNR, CDR2 FQNEAQ (reference sequence). In DNA, the CDR3 is TGTGCCAGCACACTCACAGATACGCAGTATTTT. This codes for CASTLTDTQYF.

The rearrangement links TRBV28 to TRBJ1-4, with a possible D match to TRBD1 (6 bases). Trimming stripped 4 bases from V and 7 bases from J, with 16 bases between. CDR3 length equals 15 residues. The germline gives CDR1 MDHEN, CDR2 SYDVKM. This chain's CDR3 is CASSSPRGGGEKLFF. The CDR3 DNA is TGTGCCAGCAGTTCCCCCAGAGGGGGTGGTGAAAAACTGTTTTTT.

The chain recombines TRBV4-1 with TRBJ1-2; D is ambiguous. Germline CDR1 is MGHRA and CDR2 is YSYEKL. This CDR3 has 15 amino acids. The ends were cut back, 1 base at V and 1 base at J, with 10 bases in the middle. CDR3 nucleotides: TGCGCCAGCAGCCAAGGAATCAGTTTTAACTATGGCTACACCTTC. Its translation: CASSQGISFNYGYTF.

The chain carries TRBV7-6 and TRBJ1-1; 10 bases map to TRBD1. CDR1 and CDR2 from the germline V gene are SGHVS and FNYEAQ. V lost 5 bases, J lost 3 bases, and 9 bases stayed unmatched. The length of the CDR3 is 16 residues. In nucleotides, the CDR3 is TGTGCCAGCAGCCCCTGGGACAGGGGAGGGGACACTGAAGCTTTCTTT. Amino acid sequence: CASSPWDRGGDTEAFF.

V and J are TRBV5-1 and TRBJ1-1; weak D call: TRBD1 (6 bases). The CDR3 has 16 residues. Germline loops: CDR1 SGHRS, CDR2 YFSETQ. V dropped 4 bases and J dropped 1 base, with 17 bases sitting between them. CDR3 sequence (DNA): TGCGCCAGCAGCCCATTCCCGGCAGGGGCGAACACTGAAGCTTTCTTT. Its translation: CASSPFPAGANTEAFF.

The rearrangement uses TRBV12-5 and TRBJ2-7; the D gene is possibly TRBD2 (6 bases). Trimming took 6 bases from V and 5 from J, leaving 14 bases between them. This CDR3 has 13 residues. Germline V gene data show CDR1 as LGHNT and CDR2 as FRNRAP. DNA of the CDR3: TGTGCTAGTGGCCTTCGTGGGAGGCACGAGCAGTACGTC. It encodes CASGLRGRHEQYV.

This clone was observed a handful of times. The chain carries TRBV10-3 and TRBJ2-1; TRBD2 agrees at 7 bases. The CDR3 totals 19 residues. V was pared by 2 bases and J by 5 bases, with 18 bases of the junction left unmatched. Germline V gene data show CDR1 as ENHRY and CDR2 as SYGVKD. Here the CDR3 DNA reads TGTGCCATCAGTGAGCCGGACCCAACCAAGCGGGGACCTGACAATGAGCAGTTCTTC. The encoded protein is CAISEPDPTKRGPDNEQFF.